What follows are 14 T cell receptor beta chains derived from one specimen sequenced in a study of blood T cells in healthy people across ages. PCR was performed a second time for about 7 to 12 cycles using a sample-barcoded 5' primer and a J-beta primer mix. From the 5' RACE reads, TCRdb called clonotypes with MiXCR, one entry per CDR3 protein. The data hold 800,000 to 950,000 distinct CDR3 sequences, with about 37% observed a single time. The sequencing sample was made of blood. These TCRs come from a man aged 18-30 years in good health.

The chain joins TRBV5-1 to TRBJ2-1; 7 nucleotides agree with TRBD1. The V segment lost 2 bases and the J segment 5 bases; nucleotides outside the gene matches: 7. The CDR3 has 15 amino acids. In germline, CDR1 is SGHRS, CDR2 YFSETQ. CDR3 loop: CASSLQGIEDNEQFF. The CDR3 DNA is TGCGCCAGCAGCTTACAGGGGATTGAGGACAATGAGCAGTTCTTC.

This clonotype was recorded a few times. This chain connects TRBV12-3 or TRBV12-4 to TRBJ2-2; D is unclear. The CDR3 is made up of 15 amino acids. V dropped 1 base and J dropped 2 bases, with 8 bases sitting between them. Written as DNA, the CDR3 is TGTGCCAGCAGTTTAGACGGGTATAACACCGGGGAGCTGTTTTTT. This gives the protein CASSLDGYNTGELFF.

The rearrangement joins TRBV12-3 or TRBV12-4 to TRBJ2-1, with a possible D match to TRBD2 (5 bases). The CDR3 totals 13 residues. Trimming stripped 3 bases from V and 5 bases from J, with 8 bases between. The CDR3 region is CASSFRENNEQFF. The CDR3 DNA follows: TGTGCCAGCAGTTTTAGGGAGAACAATGAGCAGTTCTTC.

The chain recombines TRBV6-2 or TRBV6-3 with TRBJ1-6; D gene ambiguous. Trimming stripped 7 bases from V and 10 bases from J, with 17 bases between. The length of the CDR3 is 14 residues. In germline, CDR1 is MNHEY, CDR2 SVGEGT. The DNA for the CDR3 is TGTGCCAGCAAGATAGGAAAGGGAAAGTCACCCCTCCACTTT. Protein product: CASKIGKGKSPLHF.

J is TRBJ2-3 and V is TRBV9; the D is unclear. Germline V gene data show CDR1 as SGDLS and CDR2 as YYNGEE. There are 14 residues in the CDR3. Trimming pared 0 bases from V and 3 bases from J, leaving 8 bases between. The CDR3 nucleotides are TGTGCCAGCAGCGTAGCTGCATTTACAGATACGCAGTATTTT. It is translated as CASSVAAFTDTQYF.

The sample holds a few counts of this clonotype. The chain has TRBV5-6 and TRBJ2-7, with D perhaps TRBD1 (7 bases). Trimming took off 4 bases at V and 5 bases at J, with 22 bases between the two ends. This CDR3 is 16 amino acids long. Germline V gene sequence: CDR1 SGHDT, CDR2 YYEEEE. The CDR3: CASSPEGGQLLDEQYF. CDR3 in DNA: TGTGCCAGCAGCCCGGAGGGGGGACAGCTGCTCGACGAGCAGTACTTC.

This clonotype was picked up a small number of times. The CDR3 is CASTRYASSTDTQYF. Here the CDR3 DNA reads TGTGCCAGCACCCGGTACGCGTCGAGCACAGATACGCAGTATTTT. This chain connects TRBV2 to TRBJ2-3; D unclear. The CDR3 is made up of 15 amino acids. Between the trimmed V and J ends, which lost 7 bases and 0 bases, there was a span of 14 bases. Germline V gene sequence: CDR1 SNHLY, CDR2 FYNNEI.

The chain employs TRBV5-1 and TRBJ1-4; 7 bases match TRBD1. The ends lost 4 bases at V and 3 bases at J; junction bases unmatched: 3. The CDR3 is 14 residues long. Germline loops: CDR1 SGHRS, CDR2 YFSETQ. CDR3 nucleotide sequence: TGCGCCAGCAGCCAGGGACAGTCTAATGAAAAACTGTTTTTT. Its translation is CASSQGQSNEKLFF.

This clonotype was detected only a few times. The chain is built from TRBV2 and TRBJ2-3; TRBD1 agrees at 7 bases. The J segment lost 0 bases and the V segment lost 3 bases, leaving 3 bases of the junction unmatched. The CDR3 covers 15 residues. Per germline, CDR1 SNHLY and CDR2 FYNNEI. CDR3 bases: TGTGCCAGCAGTGACGGACAGGAGAGCACAGATACGCAGTATTTT. Translating it yields CASSDGQESTDTQYF.

This chain uses TRBV30 with TRBJ2-5, with D maybe TRBD1 (6 bases). The CDR3 has 13 residues. CDR1 and CDR2 (germline): GTSNPN, SVGIG (reference sequence). The V and J ends lost 4 bases and 11 bases respectively, with 20 bases between them. This CDR3 reads CAWMVGARNEQYF. The CDR3 DNA is TGTGCCTGGATGGTGGGGGCTCGGAATGAGCAGTACTTC.

Note on this clonotype: This may be a read error: a much more frequent sequence differs by one nucleotide. The rearrangement links TRBV3-1 to TRBJ2-5; 9 nucleotides align to TRBD2. The length of the CDR3 is 16 residues. The trim removed 5 bases at V and 11 bases at J, leaving 18 bases unmatched. Germline CDR1 reads LGHDT; CDR2 reads YNNKEL (reference sequence). The CDR3 loop reads CASSSRRGGVNNEQYF. In nucleotides, the CDR3 is TGTGCCAGCAGCTCAAGGCGGGGGGGGGTTAACAATGAGCAGTACTTC.

Of note for this clonotype: This could be a read error, since a much larger clone is one nucleotide away. The genes are TRBV7-2 and TRBJ2-1, with D possibly called TRBD1 or TRBD2 (5 bases each). Germline CDR1 SGHTA, CDR2 FQGNSA. This CDR3 comprises 14 residues. Between the trimmed V and J ends, which lost 0 bases and 13 bases, there was a span of 16 bases. The CDR3 nucleotides read TGTGCCAGCAGCTTAGCCGGGACCCAAGAGACCCAGTTCTTC. Encoded protein: CASSLAGTQETQFF.

This clonotype occurred a few times. The gene calls are TRBV20-1 and TRBJ2-6; D gene uncertain. The CDR3 length is 16 residues. Germline V gene lookup returns CDR1 DFQATT and CDR2 SNEGSKA (reference sequence). Trimming removed 3 bases at V and 0 bases at J, with 12 bases between. The CDR3 spells CSARGSLSSGANVLTF. The CDR3 DNA is TGCAGTGCTAGGGGCAGTTTAAGCTCTGGGGCCAACGTCCTGACTTTC.

This chain links TRBV4-1 with TRBJ1-5; D is unclear. This CDR3 comprises 13 residues. Germline V gene lookup returns CDR1 MGHRA and CDR2 YSYEKL. V lost 2 bases and J lost 6, with 8 bases in between. In nucleotides, the CDR3 is TGCGCCAGCAGCCAATCGGAAGTTCAGCCCCAGCATTTT. Its translation is CASSQSEVQPQHF.